This TCR beta chain was documented in a study of T-cell reconstitution after alpha-beta-depleted transplantation in children. Study-wide results and limits: Diversity and T-cell counts at one year after transplant derived mostly from new T cells. Elevated TCRbeta diversity at day 60 was traced, in some patients, to surviving recipient T cells and thymic progenitors. By about two months after transplant, alpha-beta T cells reportedly arose from several hundred graft clones that had expanded.

V was pared by 6 bases and J by 1 base, with 7 bases of the junction left unmatched. Germline V CDR1 and CDR2: MNHNS, SASEGT. This CDR3 spans 17 amino acids. Concerning this clonotype itself: Its antigen remains unidentified.

Unique molecular identifiers were incorporated during preparation of the TCRbeta library. MiXCR, applied by TCRdb to the PCR reads, yields one record per CDR3 protein. In the table there are 530,000 or so distinct CDR3 sequences, over 25% of which are singletons. The input for sequencing was PBMCs, taken before TCRalphabeta/CD19-depleted stem cell transplant. The receptor's source is a boy younger than two with Wiskott-Aldrich syndrome, due to receive a stem cell transplant. This sequence joins TRBV6-1 and TRBJ2-7; 15 nucleotides line up with TRBD2. The CDR3 here is CASRRTSGRVYSYEQYF. Here the CDR3 DNA reads TGTGCCAGCAGACGGACTAGCGGGAGGGTATATTCCTACGAGCAGTACTTC.